This T cell receptor beta chain was captured by sequencing in a study of T cells after yellow fever vaccination. MiXCR, run by TCRdb on the 5' RACE reads, gives a single entry per CDR3 protein. The top ten hold around two fifths of the sample, which has 50,000 or so distinct CDR3 sequences, roughly 6.9% seen once. As for this clonotype: Its antigen remains unidentified.

V lost 10 bases and J 0 bases, leaving 7 bases between the germline ends. CDR3 size: 12 residues. Germline assignment: CDR1 MNHNS and CDR2 SASEGT. General study points: A faster peak, day 5 versus 15, was reached by the weaker secondary response. Post-booster repertoires again held most primary-vaccination clones (roughly 96% CD4, 85% to 90% CD8).

Sequenced here: CD8+ T cells sorted from PBMCs, sampled on the day of the first yellow fever vaccination. This sequence joins TRBV6-1 and TRBJ1-3; D gene ambiguous. This TCR came from a man between 18 and 35 years old who received the YFV17D yellow fever vaccine. The CDR3 region is CATGGSGNTIYF. As DNA, the CDR3 is TGTGCCACAGGTGGCTCTGGAAACACCATATATTTT.